This T cell receptor (beta chain) was retrieved from a study of CD4 T cells in relation to SARS-CoV-2 and coronaviruses. Sequenced by immunoSEQ multiplex PCR; TCRdb stores in-frame clones only, minus some. The table lists about 20,000 clones, 72% of them singletons. Notes on the study in general: Pre-pandemic and post-infection samples never came from the same donor. The cross-reactivity analysis covered only spike protein, not other viral proteins.

Before the COVID-19 pandemic, during about 2011-2019, CD4+ T cells were taken from unexposed donors. CD4+ T cells were isolated from the cells after around 9 days of culture. Unexposed-donor CD4+ T cells were probed with SARS-CoV-2 S/N and four cold-coronavirus spikes, cells permitting. The CDR3 is 13 residues long. Germline lookup yields CDR1 LNHDA and CDR2 SQIVND (reference sequence). V lost 6 bases and J lost 7, with 10 bases in between. About this clone: The antigen remains undetermined.

Sequenced sample: CD4+ T cells from PBMCs, cultured in vitro. The source of this sequence is a human donor in good health. The chain employs TRBV19 and TRBJ1-6, with D perhaps matching TRBD1 (6 bases). In nucleotides, the CDR3 is TGTGCCAGTAGAGGCAGGGGCAATTCACCCCTCCACTTT. It codes for CASRGRGNSPLHF.